This T cell receptor beta chain was documented in a study of blood T cell repertoires in COVID-19. Study background: COVID-19 samples collected from the United States, Italy and Spain covered acute and convalescent phases. T cells, B-cell-depleted T cells, or PBMCs provided the cDNA or gDNA that served as material.

Source study methods: Estimation of nucleated cell counts relied on the amplification of reference gene primers. Measured with immunoSEQ multiplex PCR; TCRdb has only the in-frame clones, and not every one. V, J and clone size reflect that table, while D and trimming were determined from the DNA. This sample has about 170,000 clones; approximately 92% occur once, and the top ten carry 4.5% to 5.5%. The CDR3 spans 22 residues. CDR1 is DFQATT and CDR2 is SNEGSKA in the germline V gene (reference sequence). The ends lost 3 bases at V and 2 bases at J; junction bases unmatched: 29. The chain employs TRBV20-1 and TRBJ1-2; 8 bases fit TRBD1. The clonotype was recovered from a woman in her 50s with acute or convalescent COVID-19. The sequencing sample was made of peripheral blood. CDR3 residues: CSASIPNLRDRSIWALNYGYTF. The CDR3 DNA reads TGCAGTGCTAGTATTCCAAACCTCCGGGACAGGTCCATATGGGCCTTAAACTATGGCTACACCTTC.